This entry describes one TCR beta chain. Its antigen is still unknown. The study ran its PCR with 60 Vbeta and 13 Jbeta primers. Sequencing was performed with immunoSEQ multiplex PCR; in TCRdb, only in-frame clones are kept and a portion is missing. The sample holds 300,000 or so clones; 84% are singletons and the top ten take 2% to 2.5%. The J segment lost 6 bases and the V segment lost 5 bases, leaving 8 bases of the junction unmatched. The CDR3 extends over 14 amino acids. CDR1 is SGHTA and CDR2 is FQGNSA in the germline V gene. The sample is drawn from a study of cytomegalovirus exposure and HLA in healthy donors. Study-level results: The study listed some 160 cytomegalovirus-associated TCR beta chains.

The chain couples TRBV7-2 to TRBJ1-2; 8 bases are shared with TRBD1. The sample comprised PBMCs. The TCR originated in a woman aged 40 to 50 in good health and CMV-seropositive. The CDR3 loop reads CASSQPTGGHGYTF. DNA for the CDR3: TGTGCCAGCAGCCAACCCACAGGGGGTCATGGCTACACCTTC.